A selection of T cell receptor beta chains follows, all from one sample in a study of T cell repertoires in cytomegalovirus infection. TCRdb independently ran MiXCR on the reads; one entry per CDR3 protein. There are some 320,000 distinct CDR3 sequences in the sample; more than 8% occur only once, and 3.5% to 4.5% lies in the top ten. The sequencing input was PBMCs. These receptors were collected from a human donor in good health (CMV status not recorded). Some clones in this sample may be carry-over from other donors' samples. Each CDR3 is given with its conserved first and last residue. A D gene is named only where the DNA matches it firmly. Size is omitted from some rows. Given values are once, few, many or a class for expanded clones.

clone_size j_call v_call d_call cdr3_nt cdr3_aa
NA TRBJ1-5 TRBV19 NA TGTGCCAGTAGTATACTCGACAAGAACAATCAGCCCCAGCATTTT CASSILDKNNQPQHF
NA TRBJ2-1 TRBV2 NA TGTGCCAGCAGGAAGGACTTAGAGGCTAGGAATGAGCAGTTCTTC CASRKDLEARNEQFF
few TRBJ2-7 TRBV10-3 NA TGTGCCATCGCCCCCGGGACATTCTCCTACGAGCAGTACTTC CAIAPGTFSYEQYF
many TRBJ1-4 TRBV11-2 NA TGTGCCAGCAGCTTAGGACGGCTTAATGAAAAACTGTTTTTT CASSLGRLNEKLFF
NA TRBJ1-2 TRBV12-3/TRBV12-4 TRBD1 TGTGCCAGCAGTTTAGGGGGACAGGGAATGTTCGGCTACACCTTC CASSLGGQGMFGYTF
many TRBJ2-1 TRBV7-9 TRBD2 TGTGCCAGCAGCTCCCATGCACCGACTAGCCTCGGTGAGCAGTTCTTC CASSSHAPTSLGEQFF
many TRBJ2-1 TRBV11-2 NA TGTGCCAGCAGGACCGGCCAGGGGCGCCGCTATGAGCAGTTCTTC CASRTGQGRRYEQFF
many TRBJ2-3 TRBV7-9 NA TGTGCCAGCAGCCAGACCTGGGCGCGCCGGGCAGATACGCAGTATTTT CASSQTWARRADTQYF
once TRBJ1-2 TRBV7-4 NA TGTGCCAGCAGCTCCCAGGGGTTTGCCTATGGCTACACCTTC CASSSQGFAYGYTF
many TRBJ2-3 TRBV7-2 TRBD2 TGTGCCAGCAAACGGCTGGGCGGGGGGGCAACAGATACGCAGTATTTT CASKRLGGGATDTQYF
NA TRBJ2-7 TRBV6-5 NA TGTGCCAGCAGTTCCGGGACCGAATTCTACGAGCAGTACTTC CASSSGTEFYEQYF